The 10 T cell receptor beta chains reported below all come from one sample, sequenced in a study of T-cell memory formation after mild COVID-19. A single record per CDR3 protein comes from TCRdb applying MiXCR to the 5' RACE reads. Of 100,000 to 120,000 distinct CDR3 sequences in the sample, 15% to 20% were seen once. Material for sequencing was PBMCs or a T cell subset sorted from them (not recorded which). The origin of the receptors is a man aged 18 to 35 who had mild COVID-19 (a few samples of this study predate the infection). Cell type and time point are not known.

The sample holds many counts of this clonotype. The V and J genes are TRBV28 and TRBJ2-7; D is uncertain. The CDR3 is 13 amino acids. V dropped 5 bases and J dropped 0 bases, with 8 bases sitting between them. Germline loops: CDR1 MDHEN, CDR2 SYDVKM. The CDR3 region has the DNA TGTGCCAGCAGTGTGTCAAGCTCCTACGAGCAGTACGTC. The encoded protein is CASSVSSSYEQYV.

The chain links TRBV12-3 or TRBV12-4 to TRBJ2-3; D is possibly TRBD2 (5 bases). Deletions cut 5 bases from V and 1 base from J, with 10 bases between. The CDR3 runs 14 residues. CDR3 amino acids: CASSEGGGTDTQYF. CDR3 sequence (DNA): TGTGCCAGCAGTGAGGGTGGTGGCACAGATACGCAGTATTTT.

The chain recombines TRBV20-1 with TRBJ2-1; 7 bases align to TRBD1. CDR1 is DFQATT, CDR2 SNEGSKA, per germline (reference sequence). The CDR3 runs to 13 residues. The junction had 6 bases not matched to a gene; V was cut back by 6 bases and J by 4 bases. The CDR3 loop reads CSAVGQAYNEQFF. In DNA, the CDR3 is TGCAGTGCGGTCGGACAGGCGTACAATGAGCAGTTCTTC.

This clonotype turned up a few times. The gene calls are TRBV5-1 and TRBJ1-2; 8 bases are a match to TRBD1. The germline V gene has CDR1 SGHRS and CDR2 YFSETQ. The CDR3 contains 15 residues. Trimming at V came to 4 bases and at J to 6 bases, leaving 11 bases not matched to a gene. The CDR3: CASSPPQGANDGYTF. CDR3 in DNA: TGCGCCAGCAGCCCGCCTCAGGGGGCAAATGATGGCTACACCTTC.

This clonotype has only a few counts. The chain has TRBV27 and TRBJ1-5; the D is unclear. Per the germline V gene, CDR1 is MNHEY and CDR2 is SMNVEV (reference sequence). Trimming took 0 bases from V and 6 from J, leaving 9 bases between them. This CDR3 is 14 amino acids long. This chain's CDR3 is CASSLSTEGQPQHF. In DNA form, the CDR3 reads TGTGCCAGCAGTTTATCGACGGAGGGTCAGCCCCAGCATTTT.

This clonotype was found a few times. V usage is TRBV3-2 and J usage is TRBJ2-7; the table's D call of TRBD1 was not tested on the DNA. TRBV3-2 is assigned pseudogene status. The length of the CDR3 is 15 residues. DNA for the CDR3: TGTGCCAGCAGCCAGGTCCCTGATCGGTTCTACGAGCAGTACGTC. This encodes CASSQVPDRFYEQYV.

This clonotype was detected a few times. The chain's CDR3 is CASSPRRYSNQPQHF. In DNA, the CDR3 is TGTGCCAGCTCACCACGACGATATAGCAATCAGCCCCAGCATTTT. The chain has TRBV18 and TRBJ1-5, with unresolved D. This CDR3 contains 15 residues. CDR1 and CDR2 (germline): KGHSH, LQKENI. Trimming shortened V by 1 base and J by 0 bases, and 7 bases separated the two germline ends.

The chain links TRBV6-5 to TRBJ1-2; D possibly corresponds to TRBD1 (5 bases). This CDR3 comprises 16 residues. Germline V gene data show CDR1 as MNHEY and CDR2 as SVGAGI. The V end was cut by 0 bases, the J end by 7 bases, with 18 bases between. CDR3 sequence reads: CASSYSIRASRGGYTF. The DNA of the CDR3 is TGTGCCAGCAGTTACTCGATTAGGGCGTCGAGGGGTGGCTACACCTTC.

This clonotype appeared a few times. This chain joins TRBV14 and TRBJ2-5; D is unclear. This CDR3 region has 13 residues. In germline, CDR1 is SGHDN, CDR2 FVKESK. Trimming removed 4 bases at V and 5 bases at J, with 11 bases between. DNA for the CDR3: TGTGCCAGCAGCCGGCAGCCCGACGAGACCCAGTACTTC. Translation: CASSRQPDETQYF.

This chain joins TRBV20-1 and TRBJ1-1, with a tentative D call TRBD1 (6 bases). Germline values: CDR1 DFQATT, CDR2 SNEGSKA (reference sequence). V gave up 6 bases and J gave up 5 bases, with 10 bases separating them. This CDR3 contains 11 residues. In DNA, the CDR3 is TGCAGTGCCAAAGGGGGGACTGAAGCTTTCTTT. Its protein is CSAKGGTEAFF.